This is a list of T cell receptor beta chains from one sample in a study of blood T cell repertoires in COVID-19. Repertoires were generated with immunoSEQ multiplex PCR, while TCRdb's copy carries only in-frame clones and drops some. The data contain some 120,000 clones, about nine tenths of them seen just once; the ten biggest clones take up around 3.6%. The sequenced material came from peripheral blood. These receptors were obtained from a man over 45 with active COVID-19. Both conserved end residues are part of each CDR3. The order of the fields is J gene, clone size, D gene, V gene, CDR3 DNA, CDR3 protein. The D gene is left open where the match is weak. Size is stated for part of the rows, as once, few or many counts, or as a class when the clone is expanded.

TRBJ1-1 | NA | NA | TRBV7-9 | TGTGCCAGCAGCTTAGCGTCCCTAGGAAGGAACACTGAAGCTTTCTTT | CASSLASLGRNTEAFF
TRBJ2-5 | once | NA | TRBV7-2 | TGTGCCAGCAGCTTAGCGGGACACGGAGAGACCCAGTACTTC | CASSLAGHGETQYF
TRBJ2-5 | NA | NA | TRBV29-1 | TGCAGCGTCCCGGACAAGCGCTACCAGGAGACCCAGTACTTC | CSVPDKRYQETQYF
TRBJ2-7 | NA | NA | TRBV27 | TGTGCCAGCATCCTTACCTACGAGCAGTACTTC | CASILTYEQYF
TRBJ2-1 | NA | TRBD2 | TRBV27 | TGTGCCAGCAGTTTATCGAAGGGACTAGCCCTCAATGAGCAGTTCTTC | CASSLSKGLALNEQFF
TRBJ2-1 | NA | TRBD2 | TRBV6-1 | TGTGCCAGCAGTGAAACGACTAGCGGGTACAATGAGCAGTTCTTC | CASSETTSGYNEQFF
TRBJ2-1 | NA | TRBD2 | TRBV20-1 | TGCAGTGCTAGTCGGGGGGGCTTTAATGAGCAGTTCTTC | CSASRGGFNEQFF
TRBJ2-4 | NA | NA | TRBV3-1/TRBV3-2 | TGTGCCAGCAGCCTTTGGGGGGAGGTTAACATTCAGTACTTC | CASSLWGEVNIQYF
TRBJ2-6 | NA | TRBD1 | TRBV7-9 | TGTGCCAGCAGCTTAGGAGGGGGCAGTTTCAGATCTGGGGCCAACGTCCTGACTTTC | CASSLGGGSFRSGANVLTF
TRBJ2-2 | NA | NA | TRBV19 | TGTGCCAGTAGCCCCGAACAGGGAAGGTTTGGGGAGCTGTTTTTT | CASSPEQGRFGELFF
TRBJ2-2 | NA | NA | TRBV3-1/TRBV3-2 | TGTGCCAGCAGCCCGATCCGGGGCGGGGAGCTGTTTTTT | CASSPIRGGELFF
TRBJ1-3 | NA | NA | TRBV6-5 | TGTGCCAGCAGTTACGGCAGTTCCTCTGGAAACACCATATATTTT | CASSYGSSSGNTIYF
TRBJ2-7 | NA | TRBD1 | TRBV5-5 | TGTGCCAGCAGCTTGTTTTTTCGGACAGGACACGAGCAGTACTTC | CASSLFFRTGHEQYF
TRBJ2-5 | NA | NA | TRBV3-1/TRBV3-2 | TGTGCCAGCAGCCAAGATCCTAGGTGGGAAGAGACCCAGTACTTC | CASSQDPRWEETQYF
TRBJ1-3 | NA | TRBD1 | TRBV7-7 | TGTGCCAGCAGCTTAAAGGACAGGAACTCTGGAAACACCATATATTTT | CASSLKDRNSGNTIYF
TRBJ1-2 | NA | NA | TRBV2 | TGTGCCAGCTACTCACAACCAGGCGGCTACACCTTC | CASYSQPGGYTF
TRBJ1-6 | NA | TRBD1 | TRBV7-9 | TGTGCCAGCAGTTCTGAAACAGGGGTTCGGGGACCCCTCCACTTT | CASSSETGVRGPLHF
TRBJ2-2 | NA | TRBD1 | TRBV30 | TGTGCCTGGAGAGAGACAGGGGTCACCGGGGAGCTGTTTTTT | CAWRETGVTGELFF
TRBJ2-1 | NA | TRBD2 | TRBV29-1 | TGCAGCGTTGAGCAGCGGGGGACTTACAATGAGCAGTTCTTC | CSVEQRGTYNEQFF
TRBJ2-4 | NA | NA | TRBV11-3 | TGTGCCAGCAGCTTTCAGGGGACCAAAAACATTCAGTACTTC | CASSFQGTKNIQYF
TRBJ1-1 | NA | TRBD1 | TRBV7-9 | TGTGCCAGCAGCCCAGGGGGCAGGACTGAAGCTTTCTTT | CASSPGGRTEAFF
TRBJ2-5 | NA | NA | TRBV7-9 | TGTGCCAGCAGCCTAACTACAGGGTCAGAGACCCAGTACTTC | CASSLTTGSETQYF